A selection of T cell receptor beta chains follows, all from one sample in a study of T-cell memory formation after mild COVID-19. MiXCR, run by TCRdb on the 5' RACE reads, gives a single entry per CDR3 protein. The data hold hundreds of thousands of distinct CDR3 sequences, with more than 15% observed a single time. What was sequenced was PBMCs or a T cell subset sorted from them (not recorded which). These receptors were collected from a young man who had mild COVID-19 (a few samples of this study predate the infection). Cell type and time point are not known. Each CDR3 is given with its conserved first and last residue. A D gene is named only where the DNA matches it firmly. The listing skips clone size in some rows; elsewhere it reads once, few, many or a size class.

CDR3 protein	CDR3 DNA	V gene	J gene	D gene	CDR3 length	clone size
CASTHGTNTEAFF	TGTGCCAGCACCCACGGGACCAACACTGAAGCTTTCTTT	TRBV6-6	TRBJ1-1	NA	13	few
CASGAGAIGELFF	TGTGCCAGTGGAGCAGGGGCGATCGGGGAGCTGTTTTTT	TRBV19	TRBJ2-2	NA	13	NA
CASSDIGVWETQYF	TGTGCCAGCAGTGACATCGGGGTCTGGGAGACCCAGTACTTC	TRBV2	TRBJ2-5	NA	14	NA
CASSPGGGEQYF	TGTGCCAGCAGCCCGGGAGGTGGGGAGCAGTACTTC	TRBV5-4	TRBJ2-7	TRBD2	12	NA
CASRAVSYEQYF	TGTGCCAGCAGAGCGGTATCCTACGAGCAGTACTTC	TRBV7-9	TRBJ2-7	NA	12	NA
CASSPPGKEKLFF	TGTGCCAGCAGTCCCCCCGGGAAGGAAAAACTGTTTTTT	TRBV7-9	TRBJ1-4	NA	13	NA
CASSQGVASSGANVLTF	TGCGCCAGCAGCCAAGGGGTCGCGAGCTCTGGGGCCAACGTCCTGACTTTC	TRBV4-3	TRBJ2-6	NA	17	NA
CASSSARVRSYEQYF	TGTGCCAGCAGCTCTGCCCGGGTCCGCTCCTACGAGCAGTACTTC	TRBV7-8	TRBJ2-7	NA	15	few
CASSFGFDSPSYEQYF	TGTGCCAGCAGCTTTGGGTTTGACAGCCCATCCTACGAGCAGTACTTC	TRBV5-4	TRBJ2-7	NA	16	many
CASSESGGAPGELFF	TGTGCCAGCAGTGAGAGCGGGGGGGCCCCCGGGGAGCTGTTTTTT	TRBV9	TRBJ2-2	TRBD2	15	NA
CASTKAPLSGANVLTF	TGTGCCAGCACCAAGGCTCCCCTCTCTGGGGCCAACGTCCTGACTTTC	TRBV7-2	TRBJ2-6	NA	16	NA
CATSDLYRGWPEAFF	TGTGCCACCAGTGATTTGTACAGGGGATGGCCTGAAGCTTTCTTT	TRBV24-1	TRBJ1-1	TRBD1	15	few
CASSVNPSGGAAETQYF	TGTGCCAGCAGCGTAAATCCTAGCGGGGGGGCCGCCGAGACCCAGTACTTC	TRBV5-5	TRBJ2-5	TRBD2	17	few
CASSVAPRGGFRDEQFF	TGTGCCAGCAGCGTAGCCCCCCGAGGGGGCTTCCGGGATGAGCAGTTCTTC	TRBV9	TRBJ2-1	TRBD1	17	few
CANGRAGANVLTF	TGTGCCAACGGGAGGGCTGGGGCCAACGTCCTGACTTTC	TRBV12-3/TRBV12-4	TRBJ2-6	TRBD2	13	few
CASSASGKSYNEQFF	TGTGCCAGCAGCGCAAGTGGGAAATCCTACAATGAGCAGTTCTTC	TRBV11-1	TRBJ2-1	NA	15	few
CASSITLNEQFF	TGTGCCAGTAGTATTACGCTCAATGAGCAGTTCTTC	TRBV19	TRBJ2-1	NA	12	NA
CASSLSVGDTEAFF	TGTGCCAGCAGTTTATCGGTGGGGGACACTGAAGCTTTCTTT	TRBV12-3/TRBV12-4	TRBJ1-1	NA	14	few
CASTPPGGGSNQPQHF	TGCGCCAGCACCCCCCCAGGGGGCGGAAGCAATCAGCCCCAGCATTTT	TRBV5-1	TRBJ1-5	TRBD1	16	few
CASSPTDRGPSDTQYF	TGTGCCAGCAGCCCCACAGACAGGGGGCCTTCAGATACGCAGTATTTT	TRBV6-5	TRBJ2-3	TRBD1	16	many
CASRTGMSTDTQYF	TGTGCCAGCAGAACAGGGATGAGCACAGATACGCAGTATTTT	TRBV28	TRBJ2-3	NA	14	few
CASSPSPGLRSYEQYF	TGTGCCAGCAGCCCGAGCCCGGGATTGCGCTCCTACGAGCAGTACTTC	TRBV11-2	TRBJ2-7	NA	16	many
CSASALGGIYGYTF	TGCAGTGCTAGCGCCCTGGGGGGGATCTATGGCTACACCTTC	TRBV20-1	TRBJ1-2	NA	14	few
CATSRVNTGELFF	TGTGCCACCAGCAGGGTGAACACCGGGGAGCTGTTTTTT	TRBV24-1	TRBJ2-2	NA	13	few
CATSDQVGTGRDYGYTF	TGTGCCACCAGTGACCAGGTAGGGACAGGGCGAGACTATGGCTACACCTTC	TRBV24-1	TRBJ1-2	TRBD1	17	NA
CASSQESPAPLNTGELFF	TGCGCCAGCAGCCAAGAGTCCCCGGCACCCCTGAACACCGGGGAGCTGTTTTTT	TRBV4-3	TRBJ2-2	NA	18	NA
CASSKFLGGVNTEAFF	TGTGCCAGCAGCAAATTTTTAGGAGGGGTAAACACTGAAGCTTTCTTT	TRBV21-1	TRBJ1-1	NA	16	few
CASSLSRLEDEQYF	TGTGCCAGCAGTTTATCCCGACTCGAGGACGAGCAGTACTTC	TRBV27	TRBJ2-7	NA	14	NA
CASSFQRSYNSPLHF	TGTGCCAGCAGCTTCCAACGCTCCTATAATTCACCCCTCCACTTT	TRBV7-2	TRBJ1-6	NA	15	few
CATSDSPGQGKFETQYF	TGTGCCACCAGTGACTCTCCGGGACAGGGAAAATTCGAGACCCAGTACTTC	TRBV24-1	TRBJ2-5	TRBD1	17	NA
CSSRQRPSGANVLTF	TGTTCCAGCAGACAGCGACCCTCCGGGGCCAACGTCCTGACTTTC	TRBV12-3/TRBV12-4	TRBJ2-6	NA	15	NA
CASSFRGAGEEREQYF	TGCGCCAGCAGCTTTCGAGGAGCAGGGGAGGAACGCGAGCAGTACTTC	TRBV5-1	TRBJ2-7	NA	16	NA
CASRSGRTGTGYTF	TGTGCCAGCAGATCCGGAAGGACAGGGACCGGCTACACCTTC	TRBV7-8	TRBJ1-2	TRBD1	14	once
CASSVSGDAYNEQFF	TGTGCCAGCAGCGTTAGCGGGGACGCCTACAATGAGCAGTTCTTC	TRBV9	TRBJ2-1	TRBD2	15	NA
CASSVGTGANEQFF	TGCGCCAGCAGTGTCGGGACAGGGGCCAATGAGCAGTTCTTC	TRBV10-1	TRBJ2-1	TRBD1	14	few
CASSQGGQEPQHF	TGCGCCAGCAGCCAAGGGGGGCAGGAGCCCCAGCATTTT	TRBV4-3	TRBJ1-5	NA	13	NA
CASSPPEKVDEQYF	TGTGCCAGCTCACCACCCGAGAAGGTAGACGAGCAGTACTTC	TRBV18	TRBJ2-7	NA	14	few
CSARDRLAGGYTQYF	TGCAGTGCTAGAGATCGGCTAGCGGGGGGTTATACGCAGTATTTT	TRBV20-1	TRBJ2-3	TRBD2	15	few
CASSRGTSGEETQYF	TGTGCCAGCAGCCGGGGGACTAGCGGGGAAGAGACCCAGTACTTC	TRBV5-8	TRBJ2-5	TRBD2	15	NA
CASSWLTVQGTDTQYF	TGTGCCAGCTCATGGTTGACGGTCCAGGGGACAGATACGCAGTATTTT	TRBV6-2/TRBV6-3	TRBJ2-3	NA	16	few
CASSLVGTASNQPQHF	TGTGCCAGCAGTTTAGTTGGGACAGCCAGCAATCAGCCCCAGCATTTT	TRBV27	TRBJ1-5	TRBD1	16	many
CASSQQVSGNTIYF	TGTGCCAGCAGCCAACAGGTCTCTGGAAACACCATATATTTT	TRBV12-3/TRBV12-4	TRBJ1-3	NA	14	few
CASSLGAVNTEAFF	TGTGCCAGCAGCTTAGGGGCAGTGAACACTGAAGCTTTCTTT	TRBV7-8	TRBJ1-1	NA	14	NA
CAIRDGAGYEETQYF	TGTGCCATCAGAGACGGAGCGGGGTACGAAGAGACCCAGTACTTC	TRBV10-3	TRBJ2-5	TRBD2	15	few
CASSLAGLQGTEAFF	TGTGCCAGCAGCTTGGCCGGGCTCCAGGGCACTGAAGCTTTCTTT	TRBV5-6	TRBJ1-1	NA	15	NA
CASSLTHTEAFF	TGTGCCAGCAGCTTAACCCACACTGAAGCTTTCTTT	TRBV7-9	TRBJ1-1	NA	12	NA
CASSPWEGNTEAFF	TGTGCCAGCAGCCCGTGGGAGGGGAACACTGAAGCTTTCTTT	TRBV3-1	TRBJ1-1	NA	14	few
CASSLTAGGYNEQFF	TGTGCCAGCAGTCTGACGGCGGGAGGCTACAATGAGCAGTTCTTC	TRBV7-9	TRBJ2-1	TRBD2	15	once
CATLGQGVYGYTF	TGTGCCACCCTGGGGCAGGGAGTCTATGGCTACACCTTC	TRBV7-9	TRBJ1-2	NA	13	few
CSVGQGTYEQYF	TGCAGCGTCGGACAGGGGACCTACGAGCAGTACTTC	TRBV29-1	TRBJ2-7	TRBD1	12	many
CASTHSAENYGYTF	TGTGCCAGCACCCACTCCGCAGAGAACTATGGCTACACCTTC	TRBV12-3/TRBV12-4	TRBJ1-2	NA	14	NA
CSAPRVTAGANVLTF	TGCAGTGCGCCCCGGGTTACCGCTGGGGCCAACGTCCTGACTTTC	TRBV20-1	TRBJ2-6	NA	15	NA
CASSYLLEEYF	TGTGCCAGCAGTTACCTGCTTGAGGAGTATTTT	TRBV6-6	TRBJ2-3	NA	11	NA
CASRKVGGRSNTEAFF	TGTGCCAGCAGAAAGGTGGGGGGGCGATCGAACACTGAAGCTTTCTTT	TRBV6-5	TRBJ1-1	NA	16	NA
CASSEPSASYTDTQYF	TGTGCCAGCAGTGAACCTAGCGCTTCTTACACAGATACGCAGTATTTT	TRBV6-1	TRBJ2-3	NA	16	few